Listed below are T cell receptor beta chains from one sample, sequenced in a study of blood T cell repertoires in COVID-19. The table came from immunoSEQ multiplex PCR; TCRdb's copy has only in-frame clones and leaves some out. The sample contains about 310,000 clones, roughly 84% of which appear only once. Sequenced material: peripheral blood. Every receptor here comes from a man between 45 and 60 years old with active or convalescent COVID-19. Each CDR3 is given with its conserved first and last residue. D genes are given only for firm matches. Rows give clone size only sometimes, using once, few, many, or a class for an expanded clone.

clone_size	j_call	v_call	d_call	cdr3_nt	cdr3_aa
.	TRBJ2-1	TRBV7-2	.	TGTGCCAGCAGCCCCCCGTCGTTCAATGAGCAGTTCTTC	CASSPPSFNEQFF
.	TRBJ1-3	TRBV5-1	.	TGCGCCAGCAGCCAGGACAATCCCCAAAACACCATATATTTT	CASSQDNPQNTIYF
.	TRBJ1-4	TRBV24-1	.	TGTGCCACCAGTGTACAGGGTAACGAAAAACTGTTTTTT	CATSVQGNEKLFF
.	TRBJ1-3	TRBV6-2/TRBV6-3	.	TGTGCCAGCAGTTACGGGCCGAGCTCTGGAAACACCATATATTTT	CASSYGPSSGNTIYF
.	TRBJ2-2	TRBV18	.	TGTGCCAGCGCTCGGCGGGAGAACACCGGGGAGCTGTTTTTT	CASARRENTGELFF
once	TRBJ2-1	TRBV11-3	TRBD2	TGTGCCAGCAGCTTAGGGCGACTAGCGGGAGTAGGTGAGCAGTTCTTC	CASSLGRLAGVGEQFF
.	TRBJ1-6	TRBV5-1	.	TGCGCCAGCGCACAGGGTTATGATAATTCACCCCTCCACTTT	CASAQGYDNSPLHF
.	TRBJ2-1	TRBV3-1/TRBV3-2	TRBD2	TGTGCCAGCAGCCCCCGGGGTAGCGGGATCTACAATGAGCAGTTCTTC	CASSPRGSGIYNEQFF
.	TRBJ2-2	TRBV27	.	TGTGCCAGCAGTCCCCTGGACACGACGAACACCGGGGAGCTGTTTTTT	CASSPLDTTNTGELFF
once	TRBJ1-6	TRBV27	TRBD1	TGTGCCAGCAGTTTAAGGGTACAGGGGCGGAATTCACCCCTCCACTTT	CASSLRVQGRNSPLHF
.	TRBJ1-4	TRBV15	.	TGTGCCACCAGCAGAGTTCAGGGTAATGAAAAACTGTTTTTT	CATSRVQGNEKLFF
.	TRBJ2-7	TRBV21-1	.	TGTGCCAGGTCCCCGATTGAGGCAGTGTACGAGCAGTACTTC	CARSPIEAVYEQYF
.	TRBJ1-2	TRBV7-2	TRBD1	TGTGCCAGCAGCTCTCGGACAGGGGGAGGCTACACCTTC	CASSSRTGGGYTF
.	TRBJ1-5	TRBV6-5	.	TGTGCCAGCACCCAGGGGAAGTACCAGCCCCAGCATTTT	CASTQGKYQPQHF
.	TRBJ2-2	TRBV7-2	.	TGTGCCAGCAGCCAACCACCCAGAGGGTACACCGGGGAGCTGTTTTTT	CASSQPPRGYTGELFF
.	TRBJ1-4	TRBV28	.	TGTGCCAGCAGTTTTTTAGGGGTTTCAACTAATGAAAAACTGTTTTTT	CASSFLGVSTNEKLFF
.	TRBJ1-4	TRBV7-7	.	TGTGCCAGCAGCCTAAAAAAGACAGTCCGGGGGGAACTGTTTTTT	CASSLKKTVRGELFF
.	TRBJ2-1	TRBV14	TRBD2	TGTGCCAGCAGCCAAGACGGGGGACTAGCGGGAGGGCCCCGGAATGAGCAGTTCTTC	CASSQDGGLAGGPRNEQFF
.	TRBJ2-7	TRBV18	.	TGTGCCAGCTCACCTGGGACTTCAACCTACGAGCAGTACTTC	CASSPGTSTYEQYF
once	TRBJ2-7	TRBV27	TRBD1	TGTGCCAGCAGTCCCCGGACAGGGACCTACGAGCAGTACTTC	CASSPRTGTYEQYF
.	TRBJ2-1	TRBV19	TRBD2	TGTGCCAGTAGTATAGAACTAGCGGGGCGTTCCAACAATGAGCAGTTCTTC	CASSIELAGRSNNEQFF